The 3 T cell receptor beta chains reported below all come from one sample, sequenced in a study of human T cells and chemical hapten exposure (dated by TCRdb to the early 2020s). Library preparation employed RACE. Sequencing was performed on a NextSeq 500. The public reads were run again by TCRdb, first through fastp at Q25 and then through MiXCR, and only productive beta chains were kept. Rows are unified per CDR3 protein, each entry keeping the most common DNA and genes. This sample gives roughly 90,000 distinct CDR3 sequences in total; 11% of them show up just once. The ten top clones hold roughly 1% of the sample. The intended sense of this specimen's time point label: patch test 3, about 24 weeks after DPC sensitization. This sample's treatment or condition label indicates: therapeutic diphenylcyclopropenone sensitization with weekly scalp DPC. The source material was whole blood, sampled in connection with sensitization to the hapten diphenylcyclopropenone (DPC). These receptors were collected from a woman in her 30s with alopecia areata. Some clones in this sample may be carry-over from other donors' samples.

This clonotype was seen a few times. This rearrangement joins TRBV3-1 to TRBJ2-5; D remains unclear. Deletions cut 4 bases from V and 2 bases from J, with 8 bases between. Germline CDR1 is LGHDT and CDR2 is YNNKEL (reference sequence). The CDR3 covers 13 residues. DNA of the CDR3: TGTGCCAGCAGCCCGGGTATTCAAGAGACCCAGTACTTC. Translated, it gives CASSPGIQETQYF.

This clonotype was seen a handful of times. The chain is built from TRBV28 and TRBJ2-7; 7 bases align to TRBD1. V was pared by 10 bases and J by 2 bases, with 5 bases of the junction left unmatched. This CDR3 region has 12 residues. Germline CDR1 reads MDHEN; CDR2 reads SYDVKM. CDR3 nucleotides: TGTGCCACCAGACAGGGCACCTACGAGCAGTACGTC. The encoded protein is CATRQGTYEQYV.

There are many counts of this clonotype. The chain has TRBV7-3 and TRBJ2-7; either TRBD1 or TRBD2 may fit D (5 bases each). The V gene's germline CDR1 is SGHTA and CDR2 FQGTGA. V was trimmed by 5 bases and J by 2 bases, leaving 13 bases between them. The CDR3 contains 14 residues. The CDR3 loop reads CASSIAPGPYEQYF. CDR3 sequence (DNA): TGTGCCAGCAGCATCGCCCCGGGACCCTACGAGCAGTACTTC.